One and the same sample provided the 14 T cell receptor beta chains below, sequenced in a study of regulatory T cells in long-lasting Graves disease (TCRdb year 2021). The library was made by multiplex PCR. Sequencing relied on an Illumina HiSeq 4000. iRepertoire HTBI primers and Arm-PCR amplification of CDR3 regions were used to construct TCR beta libraries. Clones were called with MiXCR by TCRdb after fastp trimmed the public reads at Q25, and only in-frame beta chains were retained. Every distinct CDR3 protein forms one entry, paired with its most common genes and DNA. A total of a few hundred thousand distinct CDR3 sequences appear in this sample, about 17% of them only once. The ten most abundant clones make up about 15% of the sample. Explained via the paper, the time point label denotes: newly diagnosed GD, antithyroid drugs for less than 3 months. For both TCR sequencing and RNA sequencing, RNA was extracted from PBMCs in TRIzol.

The same sample was also used in a study of T cells in Graves' hyperthyroidism and ophthalmopathy.

The sequences come from peripheral blood mononuclear cells (PBMCs), collected at new diagnosis, from a patient treated with antithyroid drugs. The receptors were sampled from a woman younger than 45 with Graves disease. Donor details come from another sample of the same person, matched by shared clones.

In its sample, this clonotype was seen many times. The chain employs TRBV6-1 and TRBJ1-2; 7 bases line up with TRBD1. Germline assignment: CDR1 MNHNS and CDR2 SASEGT. After removal of 6 bases from V and 1 base from J, the junction contained 5 bases not matched to a gene. The CDR3 covers 14 residues. The CDR3 spells CASRRTGFNYGYTF. The CDR3 DNA is TGTGCCAGCAGGCGGACAGGTTTTAACTATGGCTACACCTTC.

This clonotype was recorded at least ten times. This chain uses TRBV7-9 with TRBJ1-1; D is perhaps TRBD1 (5 bases). The germline gives CDR1 SEHNR, CDR2 FQNEAQ (reference sequence). This CDR3 comprises 13 residues. Trimming took off 5 bases at V and 7 bases at J, with 14 bases between the two ends. The CDR3 is CASSRAGDGEAFF. Here the CDR3 DNA reads TGTGCCAGCAGCCGTGCGGGGGACGGTGAAGCTTTCTTT.

The chain is built from TRBV7-2 and TRBJ1-2; 8 bases agree with TRBD1. The germline V gene has CDR1 SGHTA and CDR2 FQGNSA. J lost 4 bases, V lost 5 bases, and 12 bases had no gene match. The CDR3 is 16 residues long. The CDR3 bases are TGTGCCAGCAGCCCCCCAGGACAGGGCATGGGCTATGGCTACACCTTC. Translated, it gives CASSPPGQGMGYGYTF.

CDR3 protein: CASSSSASSYEQYF. The DNA for the CDR3 is TGTGCCAGCAGCTCTAGCGCCAGCTCCTACGAGCAGTACTTC. The rearrangement links TRBV7-2 to TRBJ2-7, with a weak D call TRBD2 (6 bases). CDR1 is SGHTA, CDR2 FQGNSA, per germline. Trimming stripped 4 bases from V and 0 bases from J, with 10 bases between. The CDR3 runs 14 residues.

This clonotype was seen many times. The chain combines TRBV29-1 with TRBJ2-1; D gene ambiguous. CDR3 length: 12 amino acids. Germline V gene sequence: CDR1 SQVTM, CDR2 ANQGSEA. V lost 3 bases and J 3 bases, leaving 6 bases between the germline ends. For the CDR3, the DNA is TGCAGCGTTGACCAGGACTACAATGAGCAGTTCTTC. It translates to CSVDQDYNEQFF.

Many counts were recorded for this clonotype. The rearrangement joins TRBV20-1 to TRBJ2-3; D uncertain. The germline gives CDR1 DFQATT, CDR2 SNEGSKA (reference sequence). CDR3 length equals 13 residues. Trimming shortened V by 7 bases and J by 4 bases, and 15 bases separated the two germline ends. In nucleotides, the CDR3 is TGCAGTGGTACCGTTGTGAGCGCAGATACGCAGTATTTT. Translating gives CSGTVVSADTQYF.

V and J are TRBV15 and TRBJ2-1; 7 bases fit TRBD1. V lost 6 bases to trimming and J lost 9 bases; unmatched junction nucleotides: 17. This CDR3 region has 16 residues. Germline CDR1 reads LNHNV; CDR2 reads YYDKDF (reference sequence). The CDR3 is CATREAPGQPHTEQFF. The DNA of the CDR3 is TGTGCCACCAGAGAGGCTCCGGGACAGCCCCACACTGAGCAGTTCTTC. The complete variable domain, with remaining parts taken from reference TRBV15 and TRBJ2-1, reads DAMVIQNPRYQVTQFGKPVTLSCSQTLNHNVMYWYQQKSSQAPKLLFHYYDKDFNNEADTPDNFQSRRPNTSFCFLDIRSPGLGDTAMYLCATREAPGQPHTEQFFGPGTRLTVL.

Only a few counts were recorded for this clonotype. The chain uses TRBV6-5 and TRBJ1-1, with D possibly TRBD1 on 6 matching bases. Germline values: CDR1 MNHEY, CDR2 SVGAGI. The CDR3 is made up of 15 amino acids. V lost 2 bases to trimming and J lost 1 base, with 11 bases between them. The DNA of the CDR3 is TGTGCCAGCAGTTACCCCGACAGGAAGAACACTGAAGCTTTCTTT. It specifies CASSYPDRKNTEAFF.

The chain combines TRBV7-6 with TRBJ1-3; possibly TRBD1 for D (6 bases). The CDR3 spans 15 residues. Germline V gives CDR1 SGHVS, CDR2 FNYEAQ. The V end lost 2 bases, the J end lost 0 bases, and 8 bases lay between the germline ends. CDR3: CASSLIRGSGNTIYF. The CDR3 DNA is TGTGCCAGCAGCTTAATCAGGGGCTCTGGAAACACCATATATTTT.

On this clonotype: One end of the junction is discordant with germline, which a read error may explain. This rearrangement joins TRBV12-3 or TRBV12-4 to TRBJ1-6; D may be TRBD1 (6 bases). This CDR3 is built from 13 residues. The CDR3 region is CASAQGSSSPPHF. The CDR3 nucleotides read TGTGCCAGTGCCCAGGGGAGTAGTTCACCCCCCCACTTT.

Comment on this clonotype: A single base separates this from a much larger clone, so it may be a read error. V usage is TRBV10-3 and J usage is TRBJ1-4; no clear D gene. The CDR3 covers 17 residues. Per the germline V gene, CDR1 is ENHRY and CDR2 is SYGVKD. DNA of the CDR3: TGTGCCATCAGTGAGTCGAGCCGGAGTGCAACTAATAAAAAACTGTTTTTT. Amino acid sequence: CAISESSRSATNKKLFF.

Many counts were recorded for this clonotype. The chain uses TRBV11-1 and TRBJ1-1, with D maybe TRBD1 (5 bases). The CDR3 is 14 residues long. Trimming removed 5 bases from V and 3 bases from J, with 13 bases in between. Germline V gene sequence: CDR1 SGHAT, CDR2 FQDESV (reference sequence). This CDR3 reads CASSTTVGDTEAFF. In DNA, the CDR3 is TGTGCCAGCAGCACGACAGTGGGTGACACTGAAGCTTTCTTT.

This clonotype was found many times. V and J are TRBV12-3 or TRBV12-4 and TRBJ1-3; D call uncertain. Deletions cut 1 base from V and 3 bases from J, with 10 bases between. CDR3 size: 15 residues. The CDR3 sequence is CASSLGSLYGNTIYF. The CDR3 region has the DNA TGTGCCAGCAGTTTAGGTAGCCTCTATGGAAACACCATATATTTT.

This chain connects TRBV19 to TRBJ2-7; 10 bases map to TRBD1. Per germline, CDR1 LNHDA and CDR2 SQIVND (reference sequence). Germline trimming cut 4 bases from V and 3 bases from J; bases unmatched to any gene: 6. The CDR3 length is 15 residues. The DNA for the CDR3 is TGTGCCAGTAGTAGCTGGGACAGGGGATTCTACGAGCAGTACTTC. This translates into CASSSWDRGFYEQYF.